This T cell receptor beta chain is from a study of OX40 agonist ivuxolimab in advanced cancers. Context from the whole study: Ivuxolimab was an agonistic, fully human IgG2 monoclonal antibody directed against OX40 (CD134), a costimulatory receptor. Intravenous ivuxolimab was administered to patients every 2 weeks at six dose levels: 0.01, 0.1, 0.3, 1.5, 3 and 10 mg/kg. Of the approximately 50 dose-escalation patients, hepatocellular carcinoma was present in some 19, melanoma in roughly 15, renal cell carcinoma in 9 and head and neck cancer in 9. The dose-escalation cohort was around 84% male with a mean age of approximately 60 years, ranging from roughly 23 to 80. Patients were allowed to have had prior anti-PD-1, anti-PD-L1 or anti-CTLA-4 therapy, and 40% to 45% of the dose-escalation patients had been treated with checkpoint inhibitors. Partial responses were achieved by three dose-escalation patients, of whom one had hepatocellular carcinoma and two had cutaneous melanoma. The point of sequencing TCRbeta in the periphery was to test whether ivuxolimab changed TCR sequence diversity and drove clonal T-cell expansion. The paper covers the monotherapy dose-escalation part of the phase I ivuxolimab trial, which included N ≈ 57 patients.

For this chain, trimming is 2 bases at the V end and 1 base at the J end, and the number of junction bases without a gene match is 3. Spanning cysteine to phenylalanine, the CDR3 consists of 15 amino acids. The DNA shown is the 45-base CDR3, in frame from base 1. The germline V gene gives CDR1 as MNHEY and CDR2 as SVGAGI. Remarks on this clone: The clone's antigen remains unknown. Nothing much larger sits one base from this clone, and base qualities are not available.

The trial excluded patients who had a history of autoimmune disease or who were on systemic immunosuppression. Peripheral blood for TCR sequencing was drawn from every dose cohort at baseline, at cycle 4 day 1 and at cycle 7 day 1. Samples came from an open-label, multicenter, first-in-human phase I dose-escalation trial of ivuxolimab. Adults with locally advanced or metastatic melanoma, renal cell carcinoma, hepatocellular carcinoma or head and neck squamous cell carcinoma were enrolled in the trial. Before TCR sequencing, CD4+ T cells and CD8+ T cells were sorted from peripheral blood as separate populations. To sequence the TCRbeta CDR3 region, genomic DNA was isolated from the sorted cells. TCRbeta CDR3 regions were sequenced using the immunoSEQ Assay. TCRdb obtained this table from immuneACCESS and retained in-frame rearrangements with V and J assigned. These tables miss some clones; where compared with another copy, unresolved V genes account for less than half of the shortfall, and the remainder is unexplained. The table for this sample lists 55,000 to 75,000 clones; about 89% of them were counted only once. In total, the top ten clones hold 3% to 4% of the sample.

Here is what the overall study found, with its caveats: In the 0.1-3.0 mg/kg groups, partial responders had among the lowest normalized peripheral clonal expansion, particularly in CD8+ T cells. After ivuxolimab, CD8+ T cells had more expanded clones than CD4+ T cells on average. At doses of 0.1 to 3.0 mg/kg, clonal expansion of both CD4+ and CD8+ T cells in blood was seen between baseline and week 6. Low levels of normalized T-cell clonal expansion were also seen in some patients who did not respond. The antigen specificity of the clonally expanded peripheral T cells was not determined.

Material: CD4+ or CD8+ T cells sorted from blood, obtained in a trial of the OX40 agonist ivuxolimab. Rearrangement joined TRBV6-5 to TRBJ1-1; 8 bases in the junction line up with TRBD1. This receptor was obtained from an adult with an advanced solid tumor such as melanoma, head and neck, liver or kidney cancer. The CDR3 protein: CASSYQTGANTEAFF. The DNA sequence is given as TGTGCCAGCAGTTACCAGACAGGGGCGAACACTGAAGCTTTCTTT.